This T cell receptor (beta chain) is drawn from a study of OX40 agonist ivuxolimab in advanced cancers. As for the study in general: The patients received agonistic anti-OX40 (CD134) antibody ivuxolimab. Partial responses occurred in Three dose-escalation patients, one with hepatocellular carcinoma and two with cutaneous melanoma.

Germline V lookup: CDR1 SGDLS, CDR2 YYNGEE. The CDR3 is made up of 17 amino acids. Germline trimming cut 2 bases from V and 0 bases from J; bases unmatched to any gene: 5. With respect to this clone: The antigen remains undetermined.

Sequencing used immunoSEQ multiplex PCR; TCRdb keeps in-frame clones, though not all of them. The sample carries tens of thousands of clones, about 89% recorded once. Broader study findings: Dose levels from 0.1 to 3.0 mg/kg saw CD4+ and CD8+ blood T cells expand clonally by week 6.

This specimen consisted of CD4+ or CD8+ T cells sorted from blood, obtained in a trial of the OX40 agonist ivuxolimab. The chain couples TRBV9 to TRBJ2-2; TRBD2 agrees at 9 bases. This sequence was found in an adult with an advanced solid tumor such as melanoma, head and neck, liver or kidney cancer. CDR3 bases: TGTGCCAGCAGCGTTGAGCGGGGGGTACCGAACACCGGGGAGCTGTTTTTT. Encoded protein: CASSVERGVPNTGELFF.